Each of the 31 T cell receptor beta chains below was sequenced from the same sample in a study of cytomegalovirus exposure and HLA in healthy donors. Both 60 Vbeta primers and 13 Jbeta primers went into the PCR. Clones were sequenced by immunoSEQ multiplex PCR, and TCRdb holds only the in-frame ones, with some missing. Found here are under 150,000 clones, roughly 79% of them singletons; the top ten hold about 0.7%. Sequencing input: PBMCs. The receptors were gathered from a man aged 18 to 30 in good health and CMV-seronegative.

V gene TRBV20-1 combines with J gene TRBJ1-2; D gene unclear. There are 11 residues in the CDR3. Trimming shortened V by 5 bases and J by 4 bases, and 8 bases separated the two germline ends. Looked up from germline, CDR1 is DFQATT and CDR2 is SNEGSKA (reference sequence). The DNA for the CDR3 is TGCAGTGCTCGTCTAGGCTATGGCTACACCTTC. It codes for CSARLGYGYTF.

The genes are TRBV10-3 and TRBJ2-3, with 8 bases that match TRBD1. CDR3 size: 15 residues. CDR1 ENHRY and CDR2 SYGVKD come from the germline V gene. The junction had 8 bases not matched to a gene; V was cut back by 6 bases and J by 3 bases. The CDR3 loop is CAIRDGTGETDTQYF. CDR3 in DNA: TGTGCCATCAGGGATGGGACAGGTGAAACAGATACGCAGTATTTT.

The rearrangement uses TRBV27 and TRBJ2-7; TRBD1 agrees at 8 bases. The J segment lost 7 bases and the V segment lost 3 bases, leaving 8 bases of the junction unmatched. The CDR3 is made up of 14 amino acids. Germline V gene data show CDR1 as MNHEY and CDR2 as SMNVEV (reference sequence). CDR3 nucleotides: TGTGCCAGCAGTTTCCGGCAGGGGGCGAAGGAGCAGTACTTC. This codes for CASSFRQGAKEQYF.

J is TRBJ1-1 and V is TRBV19; possible D gene TRBD1, 5 bases. Trimming took off 7 bases at V and 4 bases at J, with 22 bases between the two ends. The germline V gene encodes CDR1 LNHDA and CDR2 SQIVND (reference sequence). The CDR3 has 16 residues. In DNA, the CDR3 is TGTGCCAGTAAGTCTTTACAGCGGGGGGGAGTCACTGAAGCTTTCTTT. It codes for CASKSLQRGGVTEAFF.

J is TRBJ1-3 and V is TRBV5-6; 12 nucleotides line up with TRBD1. V shed 0 bases, J shed 3 bases, and the junction held 4 bases outside the gene matches. The CDR3 spans 17 residues. Germline CDR1 is SGHDT and CDR2 is YYEEEE. In nucleotides, the CDR3 is TGTGCCAGCAGCTTGGCCGGGACAGGGGGCCATGGAAACACCATATATTTT. Residues: CASSLAGTGGHGNTIYF.

The rearrangement joins TRBV10-3 to TRBJ2-3, with TRBD2 matching 12 bases. The trim removed 4 bases at V and 5 bases at J, leaving 7 bases unmatched. Germline V gives CDR1 ENHRY, CDR2 SYGVKD. The CDR3 loop spans 16 amino acids. CDR3 coding DNA: TGTGCCATCAGTGTGTCTAGCGGGGGGGCGAGAGATACGCAGTATTTT. Protein product: CAISVSSGGARDTQYF.

This clone was seen once. The chain uses TRBV9 and TRBJ2-6; D is ambiguous. Looked up from germline, CDR1 is SGDLS and CDR2 is YYNGEE. The CDR3 length is 14 residues. V dropped 5 bases and J dropped 1 base, with 7 bases sitting between them. CDR3 sequence: CASRNNSGANVLTF. In nucleotides, the CDR3 is TGTGCCAGCAGAAACAATTCTGGGGCCAACGTCCTGACTTTC.

The rearrangement joins TRBV27 to TRBJ2-7; 11 nucleotides agree with TRBD2. Per germline, CDR1 MNHEY and CDR2 SMNVEV (reference sequence). Unmatched junction bases numbered 7, after V lost 5 bases and J lost 1 base. The CDR3 has 16 amino acids. The CDR3 bases are TGTGCCAGCAGTAATCCTTCTAGCGGGGGGTCCTACGAGCAGTACTTC. Translating it yields CASSNPSSGGSYEQYF.

CDR3 in DNA: TGCAGCGTTGATCAGGGGGGTGTCAGGAACACTGAAGCTTTCTTT. As protein: CSVDQGGVRNTEAFF. V gene TRBV29-1 combines with J gene TRBJ1-1; 7 bases fit TRBD1. From germline, CDR1 is SQVTM and CDR2 ANQGSEA. With 3 bases clipped from V and 1 base from J, the junction kept 8 bases outside the gene matches. This CDR3 comprises 15 residues.

The chain carries TRBV30 and TRBJ1-5, with D perhaps matching TRBD1 (5 bases). Germline V gene lookup returns CDR1 GTSNPN and CDR2 SVGIG (reference sequence). This CDR3 is 14 amino acids long. The V gene lost 4 bases and the J gene lost 2 bases, with 12 bases spanning the gap. The CDR3 coding sequence is TGTGCCTGGACAAGGGGTATGGGCAATCAGCCCCAGCATTTT. Translating it yields CAWTRGMGNQPQHF.

This clone turned up a few times. The chain is built from TRBV5-1 and TRBJ1-5; 8 bases line up with TRBD1. This CDR3 comprises 13 residues. Germline lookup yields CDR1 SGHRS and CDR2 YFSETQ. Germline trimming cut 4 bases from V and 5 bases from J; bases unmatched to any gene: 2. CDR3 DNA: TGCGCCAGCAGCCAGGACAGGGATCAGCCCCAGCATTTT. Residues: CASSQDRDQPQHF.

This chain links TRBV7-6 with TRBJ2-7; D possibly corresponds to TRBD2 (6 bases). V was cut by 3 bases and J by 4 bases, with 10 bases left in between. Per germline, CDR1 SGHVS and CDR2 FNYEAQ. CDR3 length equals 13 residues. CDR3 protein: CASSLDGSYEQYF. The DNA of the CDR3 is TGTGCCAGCAGCTTGGACGGGAGTTACGAGCAGTACTTC.

The rearrangement uses TRBV7-9 and TRBJ2-1, with D possibly being TRBD2 (6 bases). The CDR3 loop spans 10 amino acids. CDR1 is SEHNR and CDR2 is FQNEAQ in the germline V gene (reference sequence). V was pared by 5 bases and J by 10 bases, with 6 bases between. The CDR3 protein is CASSGGEQFF. CDR3 DNA: TGTGCCAGCAGCGGGGGGGAGCAGTTCTTC.

The rearrangement joins TRBV7-6 to TRBJ1-2; D is unresolved. CDR1 and CDR2 (germline): SGHVS, FNYEAQ. V was clipped by 4 bases and J by 5 bases, with 17 bases between them. This CDR3 is built from 15 residues. CDR3 loop: CASSSRREGSYGYTF. The CDR3 DNA reads TGTGCCAGCAGCTCCCGGCGAGAGGGTTCATATGGCTACACCTTC.

This chain uses TRBV30 with TRBJ2-7; D is perhaps TRBD1 (6 bases). There are 15 residues in the CDR3. V was trimmed by 1 base and J by 2 bases, leaving 15 bases between them. Germline-derived CDR1 and CDR2 are GTSNPN and SVGIG (reference sequence). The CDR3 sequence is CAWSAGTPAAYEQYF. CDR3 bases: TGTGCCTGGAGTGCGGGGACACCCGCGGCCTACGAGCAGTACTTC. Supplemented by reference TRBV30 and TRBJ2-7, the full variable domain reads SQTIHQWPATLVQPVGSPLSLECTVEGTSNPNLYWYRQAAGRGLQLLFYSVGIGQISSEVPQNLSASRPQDRQFILSSKKLLLSDSGFYLCAWSAGTPAAYEQYFGPGTRLTVT.

This clone was observed a single time. For the CDR3, the DNA is TGTGCCAGCAGATCAGGCAGGGTTCCTCTAGAGACCCAGTACTTC. Translated: CASRSGRVPLETQYF. The rearrangement links TRBV7-2 to TRBJ2-5; tentative D call: TRBD1 (5 bases). CDR1 is SGHTA and CDR2 is FQGNSA in the germline V gene. The CDR3 spans 15 residues. V lost 6 bases, J lost 4 bases, and 18 bases lay in between.

This chain uses TRBV14 with TRBJ1-1; 8 positions match TRBD1. This CDR3 has 15 residues. V shed 4 bases, J shed 5 bases, and the junction held 9 bases outside the gene matches. Germline values: CDR1 SGHDN, CDR2 FVKESK. This chain's CDR3 is CASSPTGGVETEAFF. CDR3 DNA sequence: TGTGCCAGCAGCCCAACAGGGGGGGTGGAAACTGAAGCTTTCTTT.

The chain recombines TRBV11-1 with TRBJ2-3; perhaps TRBD1 as D (6 bases). The CDR3 runs to 17 residues. In germline, CDR1 is SGHAT, CDR2 FQDESV (reference sequence). V lost 2 bases to trimming and J lost 2 bases, with 17 bases between them. DNA for the CDR3: TGTGCCAGCAGCTTAAGGTTTACAGGGATTCTCACAGATACGCAGTATTTT. Its protein product is CASSLRFTGILTDTQYF.

The rearrangement joins TRBV7-8 to TRBJ2-1, with D perhaps matching TRBD2 (5 bases). The CDR3 has 15 amino acids. V lost 1 base and J 4 bases, leaving 11 bases between the germline ends. The germline V gene has CDR1 SGHVS and CDR2 FQNEAQ. The CDR3 region is CASSLEFSGYNEQFF. CDR3 bases: TGTGCCAGCAGCTTAGAGTTCAGCGGATACAATGAGCAGTTCTTC.

The gene calls are TRBV5-1 and TRBJ1-4; D remains unclear. CDR1 and CDR2 from the germline V gene are SGHRS and YFSETQ. This CDR3 region has 15 residues. The germline V and J ends were trimmed by 6 bases and 3 bases, with 15 bases remaining between them. The CDR3 loop reads CASNPGVSANEKLFF. The CDR3 bases are TGCGCCAGCAATCCCGGGGTCTCGGCTAATGAAAAACTGTTTTTT.

In its sample, this clone was seen once. The chain couples TRBV10-3 to TRBJ2-3; tentatively, D is TRBD2 (6 bases). The CDR3 spans 16 residues. Germline V gives CDR1 ENHRY, CDR2 SYGVKD. V lost 10 bases, J lost 5 bases, and 25 bases lay in between. CDR3 bases: TGTGCCACCAAAAGGGTCCAGGGAGGTAGTAGAGATACGCAGTATTTT. Translation: CATKRVQGGSRDTQYF.

V and J are TRBV30 and TRBJ1-1, with 7 bases fitting TRBD1. Looked up from germline, CDR1 is GTSNPN and CDR2 is SVGIG (reference sequence). The CDR3 runs 13 residues. The J segment lost 1 base and the V segment lost 4 bases, leaving 3 bases of the junction unmatched. The CDR3 DNA reads TGTGCCTGGACGGACAGGCAGAACACTGAAGCTTTCTTT. This translates into CAWTDRQNTEAFF.

Of note for this clone: The junction differs from germline at one of its ends, possibly a read error. This chain uses TRBV9 with TRBJ1-1, with TRBD1 matching 7 bases. CDR1 and CDR2 (germline): SGDLS, YYNGEE. There are 11 residues in the CDR3. The CDR3 sequence is CASSSRQGESF. Written as DNA, the CDR3 is TGTGCCAGCAGCTCCCGACAGGGAGAGTCGTTT.

This clone has only one observation. The chain joins TRBV6-6 to TRBJ2-3, with TRBD1 matching 7 bases. Trimming took 6 bases from V and 2 from J; bases not matched to a gene: 8. The CDR3 covers 15 residues. Germline assignment: CDR1 MNHNY and CDR2 SVGAGI (reference sequence). CDR3 residues: CASRPPGQLTDTQYF. The CDR3 DNA is TGTGCCAGCAGACCGCCGGGACAGCTCACAGATACGCAGTATTTT.

The rearrangement links TRBV28 to TRBJ2-3; 8 nucleotides agree with TRBD2. V was clipped by 6 bases and J by 2 bases; unmatched bases: 7. This CDR3 has 15 residues. The V gene's germline CDR1 is MDHEN and CDR2 SYDVKM. The CDR3 DNA reads TGTGCCAGCAGACGACTTAGCGGGGCCACAGATACGCAGTATTTT. It translates to CASRRLSGATDTQYF.

The rearrangement links TRBV4-1 to TRBJ2-3; 9 nucleotides match TRBD2. Germline CDR1 MGHRA, CDR2 YSYEKL. There are 17 residues in the CDR3. Trimming removed 3 bases from V and 0 bases from J; junction bases left unmatched: 7. CDR3 loop: CASSQGGSGGSTDTQYF. CDR3 sequence (DNA): TGCGCCAGCAGCCAGGGGGGCAGCGGGGGGAGCACAGATACGCAGTATTTT.

The chain couples TRBV5-1 to TRBJ1-2, with D unresolved. V lost 4 bases and J lost 5, with 15 bases in between. The CDR3 loop spans 14 amino acids. Germline loops: CDR1 SGHRS, CDR2 YFSETQ. CDR3 DNA: TGCGCCAGCAGCGTGGGGTCCGAAACTTATGGCTACACCTTC. This gives the protein CASSVGSETYGYTF.

This clone has more than one count but fewer than ten. The V call is TRBV2, the J call TRBJ1-4, with D maybe TRBD1 (5 bases). The CDR3 runs 15 residues. Germline V gene lookup returns CDR1 SNHLY and CDR2 FYNNEI. Trimming stripped 7 bases from V and 5 bases from J, with 17 bases between. The CDR3 DNA reads as TGTGCCAGCACCCTACAGGAGACGGTCAATGAAAAACTGTTTTTT. Its translation is CASTLQETVNEKLFF.

The rearrangement joins TRBV30 to TRBJ2-1, with a weak D call TRBD1 (5 bases). In germline, CDR1 is GTSNPN, CDR2 SVGIG (reference sequence). V lost 4 bases to trimming and J lost 4 bases, with 11 bases between them. The CDR3 extends over 13 amino acids. Written as DNA, the CDR3 is TGTGCCTGGACCTATAGGGGTTACAATGAGCAGTTCTTC. It is translated as CAWTYRGYNEQFF. Full variable domain (rest looked up from reference TRBV30 and TRBJ2-1): SQTIHQWPATLVQPVGSPLSLECTVEGTSNPNLYWYRQAAGRGLQLLFYSVGIGQISSEVPQNLSASRPQDRQFILSSKKLLLSDSGFYLCAWTYRGYNEQFFGPGTRLTVL.

This clone was observed a handful of times. V and J are TRBV5-6 and TRBJ2-4, with 8 positions matching TRBD1. CDR1 and CDR2 from the germline V gene are SGHDT and YYEEEE. Trimming took 4 bases from V and 1 from J; bases not matched to a gene: 10. This CDR3 contains 17 residues. CDR3 residues: CASSPKQGGLAKNIQYF. The CDR3 DNA is TGTGCCAGCAGCCCAAAACAGGGGGGTTTGGCCAAAAACATTCAGTACTTC.

The J gene is TRBJ1-2, the V gene TRBV29-1; D gene ambiguous. This CDR3 has 12 residues. V lost 5 bases, J lost 7 bases, and 14 bases lay in between. Per germline, CDR1 SQVTM and CDR2 ANQGSEA. The CDR3 region has the DNA TGCAGCGTTCTCGACATCGCTGGTGGCTACACCTTC. This codes for CSVLDIAGGYTF.